The sequence of this T cell receptor (beta chain) was determined in a study of somatic mutations in cytotoxic T cells in rheumatoid arthritis. Study observations and caveats: Patients with rheumatoid arthritis, but not healthy controls, had CD8+ clonality that increased with age.

This CDR3 is 14 amino acids long. From germline, CDR1 is SGHTA and CDR2 FQGNSA. The V gene end was trimmed by 1 base and the J gene end by 6 bases; junction bases not matched to a gene: 3. Concerning this clone: The antigen is not known.

TCRdb keeps only in-frame clones here, not all; method: immunoSEQ multiplex PCR. The sample includes 18,000 or so clones, around 70% seen only once; the top ten take roughly 5.2%. The chain couples TRBV7-2 to TRBJ2-1, with 7 bases that match TRBD1. This receptor was taken from a man aged 60-69 years in good health. The sequenced sample was CD8+ T cells sorted from blood. The CDR3 coding sequence is TGTGCCAGCAGCTTAGGCTCAGGGGGCAATGAGCAGTTCTTC. It yields the protein CASSLGSGGNEQFF.